Each of the 26 T cell receptor beta chains below was sequenced from the same sample in a study of OX40 agonist ivuxolimab in advanced cancers. Sequencing used immunoSEQ multiplex PCR; TCRdb keeps in-frame clones, though not all of them. The data show about 47,000 clones, 81% seen once. Sequenced material: CD4+ or CD8+ T cells sorted from blood, taken in a trial of the OX40 agonist ivuxolimab. The origin of the receptors is an adult with an advanced solid tumor such as melanoma, head and neck, liver or kidney cancer.

The chain is built from TRBV6-1 and TRBJ2-4; possibly TRBD2 for D (6 bases). Germline CDR1 reads MNHNS; CDR2 reads SASEGT. The CDR3 loop spans 14 amino acids. With 2 bases removed from V and 8 bases from J, the gap between germline ends came to 13 bases. DNA for the CDR3: TGTGCCAGCAGTGAATCTTTCGGGGGAGACATTCAGTACTTC. Translated, it gives CASSESFGGDIQYF.

The J gene is TRBJ2-7, the V gene TRBV7-8; D not certain. The CDR3 is 14 residues long. V gave up 5 bases and J gave up 3 bases, with 14 bases separating them. The V gene's germline CDR1 is SGHVS and CDR2 FQNEAQ. The CDR3 reads CASSPEAGYYEQYV. CDR3 bases: TGTGCCAGCAGCCCCGAGGCCGGATACTACGAGCAGTACGTC.

The gene calls are TRBV27 and TRBJ2-3; the D is unclear. With 4 bases removed from V and 4 bases from J, the gap between germline ends came to 3 bases. The CDR3 is 11 residues long. Germline assignment: CDR1 MNHEY and CDR2 SMNVEV (reference sequence). The CDR3 nucleotides read TGTGCCAGCAGTTCTCCAGATACGCAGTATTTT. Translated: CASSSPDTQYF.

The chain has TRBV7-9 and TRBJ2-5; perhaps TRBD2 as D (6 bases). CDR1 is SEHNR and CDR2 is FQNEAQ in the germline V gene (reference sequence). This CDR3 has 14 amino acids. Deletions cut 2 bases from V and 4 bases from J, with 11 bases between. The CDR3 nucleotides read TGTGCCAGCAGCTTAATCGGGGGTGGAGAGACCCAGTACTTC. Translated: CASSLIGGGETQYF.

This chain connects TRBV5-4 to TRBJ2-1; D not resolved. Between the trimmed V and J ends, which lost 0 bases and 5 bases, there was a span of 6 bases. CDR3 length: 13 amino acids. CDR1 is SGHNT, CDR2 YYREEE, per germline (reference sequence). DNA for the CDR3: TGTGCCAGCAGCTTGGGCATCAACAATGAGCAGTTCTTC. It specifies CASSLGINNEQFF.

V and J are TRBV11-2 and TRBJ2-1; D uncertain. CDR1 is SGHAT, CDR2 FQNNGV, per germline. Trimming stripped 2 bases from V and 8 bases from J, with 7 bases between. There are 12 residues in the CDR3. The CDR3 loop is CASSLFQDEQFF. The CDR3 DNA is TGTGCCAGCAGCTTATTTCAGGATGAGCAGTTCTTC.

CDR3 residues: CASRGQGEITSETQYF. The CDR3 DNA is TGTGCCAGCAGAGGACAGGGGGAGATTACAAGCGAGACCCAGTACTTC. The genes are TRBV21-1 and TRBJ2-5; TRBD1 reflects the table's D call only, with no check against the DNA. TRBV21-1 is a pseudogene. CDR3 length equals 16 residues.

This clone appeared once. This chain uses TRBV19 with TRBJ1-3; 9 bases map to TRBD1. Trimming at V came to 4 bases and at J to 2 bases, leaving 9 bases not matched to a gene. The CDR3 is 17 residues long. Looked up from germline, CDR1 is LNHDA and CDR2 is SQIVND (reference sequence). The CDR3 coding sequence is TGTGCCAGTAGTACGCCCCGGACAGGGGAGGCTGGAAACACCATATATTTT. This gives the protein CASSTPRTGEAGNTIYF.

The chain combines TRBV27 with TRBJ1-5; D may be TRBD1 (5 bases). Germline CDR1 reads MNHEY; CDR2 reads SMNVEV (reference sequence). Trimming removed 1 base from V and 0 bases from J, with 16 bases in between. CDR3 length equals 18 residues. CDR3 region: CASSLYTPTDYSNQPQHF. CDR3 DNA: TGTGCCAGCAGTTTATACACCCCGACAGATTATAGCAATCAGCCCCAGCATTTT.

This CDR3 reads CASSYGQSAFYEQYF. Written as DNA, the CDR3 is TGTGCCAGCAGTTACGGGCAGTCAGCTTTTTACGAGCAGTACTTC. This chain links TRBV6-6 with TRBJ2-7; no clear D. Per germline, CDR1 MNHNY and CDR2 SVGAGI (reference sequence). Trimming took off 2 bases at V and 4 bases at J, with 15 bases between the two ends. This CDR3 region has 15 residues.

The chain is built from TRBV27 and TRBJ1-5, with unresolved D. The germline V gene has CDR1 MNHEY and CDR2 SMNVEV (reference sequence). The CDR3 is 15 residues long. V lost 6 bases and J lost 3, with 15 bases in between. In DNA, the CDR3 is TGTGCCAGCAGCTGGGAGTATGGCTACAATCAGCCCCAGCATTTT. Amino acid sequence: CASSWEYGYNQPQHF.

The chain employs TRBV7-2 and TRBJ2-1; 9 nucleotides agree with TRBD2. V was pared by 3 bases and J by 5 bases, with 11 bases of the junction left unmatched. From germline, CDR1 is SGHTA and CDR2 FQGNSA. CDR3 size: 17 residues. The CDR3 protein is CASSLAGGLATHNEQFF. In DNA form, the CDR3 reads TGTGCCAGCAGCTTGGCGGGCGGACTAGCGACCCACAATGAGCAGTTCTTC.

This chain joins TRBV7-9 and TRBJ1-5; 7 bases line up with TRBD1. CDR3 size: 15 residues. The junction had 5 bases not matched to a gene; V was cut back by 5 bases and J by 1 base. Germline CDR1 reads SEHNR; CDR2 reads FQNEAQ (reference sequence). The CDR3 spells CASSPGQSSNQPQHF. CDR3 coding DNA: TGTGCCAGCAGCCCGGGACAGTCGAGCAATCAGCCCCAGCATTTT.

V gene TRBV7-8 combines with J gene TRBJ2-2; D could derive from TRBD1 or TRBD2 (7 bases each). This CDR3 is 15 amino acids long. Per germline, CDR1 SGHVS and CDR2 FQNEAQ. The ends were cut back, 5 bases at V and 8 bases at J, with 18 bases in the middle. The CDR3 loop reads CASSPYRGGTGELFF. CDR3 in DNA: TGTGCCAGCAGCCCCTACAGGGGAGGGACTGGGGAGCTGTTTTTT.

Turning to this clone: The sample has other DNA sequences that encode this CDR3 too. This chain links TRBV19 with TRBJ2-3, with D perhaps TRBD1 or TRBD2 (5 bases each). V lost 5 bases and J lost 2, with 11 bases in between. Germline V gene sequence: CDR1 LNHDA, CDR2 SQIVND (reference sequence). The CDR3 contains 14 residues. CDR3 nucleotides: TGTGCCAGTAGTCGTCAGGGAGACACAGATACGCAGTATTTT. Amino acid sequence: CASSRQGDTDTQYF.

V usage is TRBV4-1 and J usage is TRBJ2-7; D perhaps matches TRBD2 (5 bases). The CDR3 extends over 13 amino acids. V shed 0 bases and J shed 3 bases, with 6 bases lying between them. CDR1 and CDR2 from the germline V gene are MGHRA and YSYEKL. CDR3 sequence reads: CASSQERGYEQYF. The CDR3 DNA sequence: TGCGCCAGCAGCCAAGAACGGGGCTACGAGCAGTACTTC.

This chain connects TRBV9 to TRBJ2-3, with TRBD2 matching over 8 bases. Trimming removed 4 bases from V and 5 bases from J; junction bases left unmatched: 15. From germline, CDR1 is SGDLS and CDR2 YYNGEE. The CDR3 contains 17 residues. CDR3 loop: CASSTPLSGRSIDTQYF. CDR3 coding DNA: TGTGCCAGCAGCACACCACTCAGCGGGAGAAGTATAGATACGCAGTATTTT.

The chain recombines TRBV6-1 with TRBJ2-3, with a possible D match to TRBD1 (5 bases). Germline assignment: CDR1 MNHNS and CDR2 SASEGT. CDR3 size: 15 residues. V shed 4 bases and J shed 1 base, with 12 bases lying between them. The CDR3 region has the DNA TGTGCCAGCAGTGCACAGGTTCAAGGCACAGATACGCAGTATTTT. It is translated as CASSAQVQGTDTQYF.

This clone was seen a few times. V gene TRBV7-8 combines with J gene TRBJ2-1; D may be TRBD1 or TRBD2 (6 bases each). Trimming took 1 base from V and 8 from J, leaving 15 bases between them. This CDR3 comprises 15 residues. Germline V lookup: CDR1 SGHVS, CDR2 FQNEAQ. CDR3 region: CASSLENRDWDEQFF. The CDR3 DNA is TGTGCCAGCAGCTTAGAGAACAGGGACTGGGATGAGCAGTTCTTC.

This clone was detected once. The genes are TRBV10-3 and TRBJ2-1; TRBD2 agrees at 10 bases. V dropped 2 bases and J dropped 2; count of bases not matched to a gene: 6. The CDR3 sequence is 17 residues long. Germline-derived CDR1 and CDR2 are ENHRY and SYGVKD. The CDR3 sequence is CAISEVSGGAAYNEQFF. The DNA for the CDR3 is TGTGCCATCAGTGAGGTCAGCGGGGGGGCTGCCTACAATGAGCAGTTCTTC.

This rearrangement joins TRBV6-6 to TRBJ2-1; no clear D gene. The V end lost 2 bases, the J end lost 8 bases, and 4 bases lay between the germline ends. The CDR3 length is 11 residues. Germline values: CDR1 MNHNY, CDR2 SVGAGI (reference sequence). In nucleotides, the CDR3 is TGTGCCAGCAGTTACAACCATGAGCAGTTCTTC. Amino acids: CASSYNHEQFF.

The chain carries TRBV19 and TRBJ2-5; D remains unclear. V was shortened by 1 base and J by 2 bases, with 14 bases between the two germline ends. The length of the CDR3 is 16 residues. Germline V gene lookup returns CDR1 LNHDA and CDR2 SQIVND (reference sequence). The CDR3 sequence: CASSIAEGPVQETQYF. Written as DNA, the CDR3 is TGTGCCAGTAGTATAGCAGAAGGTCCGGTACAAGAGACCCAGTACTTC. Using reference TRBV19 and TRBJ2-5 for the parts outside the CDR3, the full variable domain is DGGITQSPKYLFRKEGQNVTLSCEQNLNHDAMYWYRQDPGQGLRLIYYSQIVNDFQKGDIAEGYSVSREKKESFPLTVTSAQKNPTAFYLCASSIAEGPVQETQYFGPGTRLLVL.

The chain links TRBV19 to TRBJ2-7; D unclear. Germline CDR1 reads LNHDA; CDR2 reads SQIVND (reference sequence). This CDR3 comprises 11 residues. Trimming cost V 4 bases and J 4 bases, with 5 bases left between them. CDR3 sequence (DNA): TGTGCCAGTAGTAGCTATTACGAGCAGTACTTC. Residues: CASSSYYEQYF. The full variable domain, its missing parts supplied by reference TRBV19 and TRBJ2-7, is DGGITQSPKYLFRKEGQNVTLSCEQNLNHDAMYWYRQDPGQGLRLIYYSQIVNDFQKGDIAEGYSVSREKKESFPLTVTSAQKNPTAFYLCASSSYYEQYFGPGTRLTVT.

The rearrangement joins TRBV5-8 to TRBJ2-7; D is undetermined. Germline V gene sequence: CDR1 SGHTS, CDR2 YDEGEE. The CDR3 contains 14 residues. The V end lost 1 base, the J end lost 2 bases, and 10 bases lay between the germline ends. The CDR3 DNA follows: TGTGCCAGCAGCTTGATCAGAGGAGCCTACGAGCAGTACTTC. Protein product: CASSLIRGAYEQYF.

The chain carries TRBV19 and TRBJ2-7, with TRBD2 identical over 11 bases. Germline trimming cut 5 bases from V and 3 bases from J; bases unmatched to any gene: 3. This CDR3 is built from 14 residues. The germline gives CDR1 LNHDA, CDR2 SQIVND (reference sequence). CDR3 amino acids: CASSPGLADYEQYF. The CDR3 region has the DNA TGTGCCAGTAGTCCGGGACTAGCGGACTACGAGCAGTACTTC.

The chain joins TRBV9 to TRBJ2-3; 7 bases fit TRBD2. The germline V gene has CDR1 SGDLS and CDR2 YYNGEE. This CDR3 has 15 residues. Trimming removed 1 base from V and 0 bases from J; junction bases left unmatched: 2. The CDR3 nucleotides read TGTGCCAGCAGCGTAAAGCGGGGTAGCACAGATACGCAGTATTTT. This translates into CASSVKRGSTDTQYF.